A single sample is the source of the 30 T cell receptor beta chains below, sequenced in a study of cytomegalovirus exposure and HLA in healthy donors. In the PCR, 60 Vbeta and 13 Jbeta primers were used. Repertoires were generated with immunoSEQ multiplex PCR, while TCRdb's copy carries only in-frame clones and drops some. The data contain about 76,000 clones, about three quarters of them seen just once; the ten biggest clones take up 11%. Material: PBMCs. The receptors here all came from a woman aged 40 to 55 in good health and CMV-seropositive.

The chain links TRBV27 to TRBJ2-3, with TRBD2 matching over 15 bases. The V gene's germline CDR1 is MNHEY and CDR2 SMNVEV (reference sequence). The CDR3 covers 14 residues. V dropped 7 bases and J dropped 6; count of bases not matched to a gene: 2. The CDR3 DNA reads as TGTGCCAGCACCGGGACTAGCGGGGGGGATACGCAGTATTTT. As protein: CASTGTSGGDTQYF.

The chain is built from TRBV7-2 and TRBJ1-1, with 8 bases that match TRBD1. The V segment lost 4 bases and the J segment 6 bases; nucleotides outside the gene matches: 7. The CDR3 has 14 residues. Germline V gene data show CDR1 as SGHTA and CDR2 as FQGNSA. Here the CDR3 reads CASSYPGGSPEAFF. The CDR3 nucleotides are TGTGCCAGCAGCTACCCAGGGGGCTCCCCTGAAGCTTTCTTT.

The CDR3 region has the DNA TGCGCCAGCAGCCAGGCCCCGGACACAACTGAAGCTTTCTTT. It yields the protein CASSQAPDTTEAFF. The chain couples TRBV4-1 to TRBJ1-1, with a weak D call TRBD1 (5 bases). CDR1 is MGHRA, CDR2 YSYEKL, per germline. The CDR3 contains 14 residues. The V end was cut by 3 bases, the J end by 5 bases, with 13 bases between.

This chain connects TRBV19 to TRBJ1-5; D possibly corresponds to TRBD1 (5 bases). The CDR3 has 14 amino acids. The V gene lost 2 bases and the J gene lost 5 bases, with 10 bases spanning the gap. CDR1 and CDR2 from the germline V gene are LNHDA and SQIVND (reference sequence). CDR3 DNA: TGTGCCAGTAGTATACAGGGATCTTATCAGCCCCAGCATTTT. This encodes CASSIQGSYQPQHF.

CDR3 nucleotide sequence: TGTGCCTGCGGGAGCTCCTACGAGCAGTACTTC. Residues: CACGSSYEQYF. V gene TRBV30 combines with J gene TRBJ2-7, with D maybe TRBD2 (6 bases). The germline CDR1 and CDR2 sequences are GTSNPN and SVGIG (reference sequence). The CDR3 runs to 11 residues. V was cut by 6 bases and J by 0 bases, with 6 bases left in between.

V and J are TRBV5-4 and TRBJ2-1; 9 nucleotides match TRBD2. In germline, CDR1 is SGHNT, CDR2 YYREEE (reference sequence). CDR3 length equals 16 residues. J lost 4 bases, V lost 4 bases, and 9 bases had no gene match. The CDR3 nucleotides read TGTGCCAGCAGCGAAGAAAGGCGGGGGGGTTACAATGAGCAGTTCTTC. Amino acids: CASSEERRGGYNEQFF.

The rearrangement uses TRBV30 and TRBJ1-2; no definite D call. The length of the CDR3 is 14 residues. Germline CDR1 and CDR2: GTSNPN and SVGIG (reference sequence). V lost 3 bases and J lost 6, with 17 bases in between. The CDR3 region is CAWSSGSRGDGYTF. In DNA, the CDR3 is TGTGCCTGGAGCTCGGGGTCCCGAGGCGATGGCTACACCTTC.

DNA of the CDR3: TGTGCCAGCAGTTACGACGCGGGGGTTCACCGTGGCTACACCTTC. As protein: CASSYDAGVHRGYTF. The chain uses TRBV6-5 and TRBJ1-2, with D perhaps matching TRBD1 (5 bases). CDR1 is MNHEY and CDR2 is SVGAGI in the germline V gene. The germline V and J ends were trimmed by 2 bases and 7 bases, with 17 bases remaining between them. CDR3 size: 15 residues.

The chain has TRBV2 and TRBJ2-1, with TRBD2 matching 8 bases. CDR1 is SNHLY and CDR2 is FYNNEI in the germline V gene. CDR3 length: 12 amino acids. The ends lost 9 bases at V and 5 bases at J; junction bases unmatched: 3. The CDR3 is CAREAGDNEQFF. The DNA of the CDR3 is TGTGCCAGGGAAGCGGGGGACAATGAGCAGTTCTTC.

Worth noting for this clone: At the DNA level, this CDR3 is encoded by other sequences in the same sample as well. The CDR3 reads CASSSGTDTQYF. The CDR3 DNA sequence: TGTGCCAGCAGTTCAGGAACAGATACGCAGTATTTT. The gene calls are TRBV28 and TRBJ2-3, with D unresolved. Trimming removed 4 bases from V and 3 bases from J, with 5 bases in between. Germline CDR1 is MDHEN and CDR2 is SYDVKM. The CDR3 consists of 12 residues.

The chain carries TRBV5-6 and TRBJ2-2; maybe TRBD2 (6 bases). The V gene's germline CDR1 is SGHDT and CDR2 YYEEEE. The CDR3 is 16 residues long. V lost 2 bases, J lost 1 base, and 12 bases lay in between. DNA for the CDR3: TGTGCCAGCAGCTTTTTATCGCGGGAGAACACCGGGGAGCTGTTTTTT. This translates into CASSFLSRENTGELFF.

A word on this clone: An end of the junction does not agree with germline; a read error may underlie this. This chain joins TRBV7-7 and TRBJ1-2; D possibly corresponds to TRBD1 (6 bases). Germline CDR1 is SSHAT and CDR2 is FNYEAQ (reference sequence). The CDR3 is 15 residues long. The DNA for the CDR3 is TGTGCTAGCAGCTTGGGCTCTGAGACAGGATATGGCTACACCTTC. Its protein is CASSLGSETGYGYTF.

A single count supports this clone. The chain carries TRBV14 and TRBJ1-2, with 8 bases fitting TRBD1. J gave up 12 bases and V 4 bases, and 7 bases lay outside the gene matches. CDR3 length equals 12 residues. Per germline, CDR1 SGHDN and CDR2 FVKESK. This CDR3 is CASSPPQGANTF. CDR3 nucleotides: TGTGCCAGCAGCCCCCCGCAGGGGGCAAACACCTTC.

The CDR3 here is CAIPRDRWYLYGYTF. The CDR3 coding sequence is TGTGCCATACCACGGGACAGGTGGTACCTCTATGGCTACACCTTC. The genes are TRBV12-5 and TRBJ1-2; 8 nucleotides align to TRBD1. This CDR3 has 15 amino acids. Germline lookup yields CDR1 LGHNT and CDR2 FRNRAP.

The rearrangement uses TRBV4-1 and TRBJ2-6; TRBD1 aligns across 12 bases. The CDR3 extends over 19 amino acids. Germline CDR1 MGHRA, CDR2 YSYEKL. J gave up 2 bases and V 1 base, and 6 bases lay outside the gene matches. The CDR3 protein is CASSQVKGQGAAGANVLTF. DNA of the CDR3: TGCGCCAGCAGCCAAGTAAAGGGACAGGGGGCTGCTGGGGCCAACGTCCTGACTTTC.

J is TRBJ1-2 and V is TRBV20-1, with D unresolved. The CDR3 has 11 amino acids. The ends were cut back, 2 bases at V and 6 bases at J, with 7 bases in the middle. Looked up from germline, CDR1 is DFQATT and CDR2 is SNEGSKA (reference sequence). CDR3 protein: CSARRADGYTF. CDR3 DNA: TGCAGTGCTAGACGCGCCGATGGCTACACCTTC.

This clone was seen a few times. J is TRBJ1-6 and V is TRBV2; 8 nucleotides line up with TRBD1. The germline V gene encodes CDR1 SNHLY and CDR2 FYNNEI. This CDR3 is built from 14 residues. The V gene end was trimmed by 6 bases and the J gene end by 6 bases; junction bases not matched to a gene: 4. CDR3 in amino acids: CASRRQGINSPLHF. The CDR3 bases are TGTGCCAGCAGACGACAGGGGATTAATTCACCCCTCCACTTT.

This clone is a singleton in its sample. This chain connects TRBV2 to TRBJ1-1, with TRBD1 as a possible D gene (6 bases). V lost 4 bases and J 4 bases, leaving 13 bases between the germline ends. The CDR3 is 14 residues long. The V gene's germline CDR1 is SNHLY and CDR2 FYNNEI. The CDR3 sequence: CASSGGTLVTEAFF. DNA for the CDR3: TGTGCCAGCAGTGGTGGGACATTGGTCACTGAAGCTTTCTTT.

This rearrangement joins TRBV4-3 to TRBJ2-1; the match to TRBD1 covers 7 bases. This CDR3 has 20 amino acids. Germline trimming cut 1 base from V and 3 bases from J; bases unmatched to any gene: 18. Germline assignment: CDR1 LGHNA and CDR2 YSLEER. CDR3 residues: CASSQALGGIGMGNYNEQFF. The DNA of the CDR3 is TGCGCCAGCAGCCAAGCTCTAGGGGGCATTGGGATGGGGAACTACAATGAGCAGTTCTTC.

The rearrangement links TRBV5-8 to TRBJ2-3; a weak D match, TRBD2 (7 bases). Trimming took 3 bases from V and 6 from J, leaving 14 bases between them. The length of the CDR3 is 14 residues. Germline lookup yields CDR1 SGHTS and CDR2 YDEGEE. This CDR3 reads CASSYRGGRDTQYF. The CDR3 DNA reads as TGTGCCAGCAGCTATAGGGGGGGCCGGGATACGCAGTATTTT.

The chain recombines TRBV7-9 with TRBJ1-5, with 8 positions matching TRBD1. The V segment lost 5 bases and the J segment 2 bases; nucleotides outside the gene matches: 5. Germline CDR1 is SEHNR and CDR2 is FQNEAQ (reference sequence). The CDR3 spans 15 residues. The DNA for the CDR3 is TGTGCCAGCAGCGGACAGGGTTTCGGCAATCAGCCCCAGCATTTT. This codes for CASSGQGFGNQPQHF. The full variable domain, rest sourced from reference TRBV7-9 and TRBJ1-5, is DTGVSQNPRHKITKRGQNVTFRCDPISEHNRLYWYRQTLGQGPEFLTYFQNEAQLEKSRLLSDRFSAERPKGSFSTLEIQRTEQGDSAMYLCASSGQGFGNQPQHFGDGTRLSIL.

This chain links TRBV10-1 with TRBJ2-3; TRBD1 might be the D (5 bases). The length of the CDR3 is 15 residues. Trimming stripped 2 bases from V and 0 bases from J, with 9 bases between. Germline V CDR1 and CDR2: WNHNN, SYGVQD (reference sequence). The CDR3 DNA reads TGCGCCAGCAGTGAGGGTGGACAAAGCACAGATACGCAGTATTTT. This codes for CASSEGGQSTDTQYF.

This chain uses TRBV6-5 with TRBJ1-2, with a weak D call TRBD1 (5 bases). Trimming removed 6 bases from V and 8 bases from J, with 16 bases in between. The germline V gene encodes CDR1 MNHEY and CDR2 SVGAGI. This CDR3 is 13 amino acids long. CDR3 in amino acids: CASRDGGTGGYTF. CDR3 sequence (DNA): TGTGCCAGCAGGGATGGGGGGACTGGGGGCTACACCTTC.

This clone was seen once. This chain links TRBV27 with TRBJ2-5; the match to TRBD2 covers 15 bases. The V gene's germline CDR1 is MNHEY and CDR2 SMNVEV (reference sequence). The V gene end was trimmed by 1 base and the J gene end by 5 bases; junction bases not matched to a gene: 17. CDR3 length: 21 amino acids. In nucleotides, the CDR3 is TGTGCCAGCAGTTTATTCCCACCCTTTGGGACTAGCGGGGGGAAGGGGGAGACCCAGTACTTC. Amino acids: CASSLFPPFGTSGGKGETQYF.

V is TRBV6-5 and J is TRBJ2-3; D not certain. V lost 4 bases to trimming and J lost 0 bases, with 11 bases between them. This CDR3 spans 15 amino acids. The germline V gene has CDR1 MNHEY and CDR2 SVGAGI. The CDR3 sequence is CASSSGDVSTDTQYF. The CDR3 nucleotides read TGTGCCAGCAGTTCCGGAGATGTGAGCACAGATACGCAGTATTTT.

CDR3 sequence: CASPRNNEQFF. DNA of the CDR3: TGTGCCAGCCCGCGCAACAATGAGCAGTTCTTC. The V gene is TRBV6-1, the J gene TRBJ2-1; D is ambiguous. CDR3 length: 11 amino acids. The germline gives CDR1 MNHNS, CDR2 SASEGT. Trimming shortened V by 8 bases and J by 5 bases, and 7 bases separated the two germline ends.

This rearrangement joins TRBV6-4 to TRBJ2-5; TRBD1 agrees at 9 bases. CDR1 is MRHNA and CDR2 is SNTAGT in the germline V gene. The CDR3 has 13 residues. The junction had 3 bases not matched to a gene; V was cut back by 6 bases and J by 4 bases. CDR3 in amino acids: CASSQDRGETQYF. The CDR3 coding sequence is TGTGCCAGCAGCCAGGACAGGGGAGAGACCCAGTACTTC.

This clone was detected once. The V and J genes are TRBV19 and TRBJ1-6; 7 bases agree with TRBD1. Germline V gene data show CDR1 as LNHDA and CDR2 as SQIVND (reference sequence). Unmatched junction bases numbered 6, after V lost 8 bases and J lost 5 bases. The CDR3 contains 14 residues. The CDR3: CASDPGTDNSPLHF. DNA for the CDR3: TGTGCCAGTGACCCCGGGACAGATAATTCACCCCTCCACTTT.

This CDR3 reads CASSLQGPGPLHF. The CDR3 coding sequence is TGTGCCAGCAGCTTGCAGGGGCCGGGTCCCCTCCACTTT. The gene calls are TRBV5-8 and TRBJ1-6, with D possibly matching TRBD1 (6 bases). V lost 1 base, J lost 13 bases, and 12 bases lay in between. CDR3 length: 13 residues. Germline V gene sequence: CDR1 SGHTS, CDR2 YDEGEE.

The CDR3 region is CASSQRISGGPDGYTF. Written as DNA, the CDR3 is TGTGCCAGCAGCCAACGGATTAGTGGCGGCCCGGATGGCTACACCTTC. This rearrangement joins TRBV14 to TRBJ1-2; no firm D call. Trimming cost V 2 bases and J 6 bases, with 19 bases left between them. The germline gives CDR1 SGHDN, CDR2 FVKESK. The CDR3 totals 16 residues.